Reported below is one T cell receptor beta chain. Its antigen is unknown. Vbeta (60) and Jbeta (13) primers were used in the PCR. Sequencing used immunoSEQ multiplex PCR; TCRdb keeps in-frame clones, though not all of them. The sample lists about 200,000 clones, about three quarters occurring once. These data are taken from a study of cytomegalovirus exposure and HLA in healthy donors. Study-wide background: The Caucasian-associated ancestry cluster contained 81% of the approximately 410 genotyped donors. General study results and limits: Later work found that TCR association rates differed between HLA loci; DRB1 had the most and HLA-C the fewest. A later analysis linked a missense DCLRE1C variant to TCR beta V- and J-gene trimming.

CDR1 and CDR2 from the germline V gene are SGHDT and YYEEEE. The V gene lost 0 bases and the J gene lost 4 bases, with 11 bases spanning the gap. This CDR3 comprises 15 residues. This clonotype was sampled from a woman aged 25-40 years in good health and CMV-seropositive. Material for sequencing was PBMCs. The rearrangement joins TRBV5-6 to TRBJ2-1; D gene unclear. CDR3 sequence: CASSLEVQYYNEQFF. The CDR3 region has the DNA TGTGCCAGCAGCTTGGAGGTACAGTATTACAATGAGCAGTTCTTC. Combining the CDR3 with reference TRBV5-6 and TRBJ2-1 gives the whole variable domain DAGVTQSPTHLIKTRGQQVTLRCSPKSGHDTVSWYQQALGQGPQFIFQYYEEEERQRGNFPDRFSGHQFPNYSSELNVNALLLGDSALYLCASSLEVQYYNEQFFGPGTRLTVL.